This entry concerns a single TCR beta chain. Deletions cut 8 bases from V and 3 bases from J, with 14 bases between. The CDR3 has 13 residues. CDR1 is MNHEY, CDR2 SVGAGI, per germline. The sample originates from a study of blood T cell repertoires in COVID-19. Study summary: The cDNA or gDNA used as material had been derived from T cells, B-cell-depleted T cells, or PBMCs.

Libraries were prepared by immunoSEQ multiplex PCR; TCRdb keeps only in-frame clonotypes and omits some of them. Of around 68,000 clones in the sample, 82% were seen once. This clonotype was sampled from a man at least 80 years old with active COVID-19. Material: peripheral blood. The gene calls are TRBV6-5 and TRBJ2-7; D possibly corresponds to TRBD2 (6 bases). The CDR3 sequence is CASAPGLNYEQYF. CDR3 coding DNA: TGTGCCAGCGCTCCGGGACTGAACTACGAGCAGTACTTC.